This T cell receptor (beta chain) was recorded in a study of blood T cell repertoires in COVID-19. Across the study: Some COVID-19 samples were acute and others convalescent; all came from the United States, Italy and Spain. The analysed material was cDNA or gDNA that came from T cells, B-cell-depleted T cells, or PBMCs.

As originally analysed: For nucleated cells, counts were estimated from reference gene primer amplification. Repertoires were generated with immunoSEQ multiplex PCR, while TCRdb's copy carries only in-frame clones and drops some. V, J and clone size reflect that table, while D and trimming were determined from the DNA. The sample shows 65,000 to 95,000 clones, roughly 79% of them seen only once. V lost 0 bases, J lost 5 bases, and 16 bases lay in between. CDR1 is MNHEY and CDR2 is SMNVEV in the germline V gene (reference sequence). This CDR3 has 16 residues. The TCR was taken from a human donor in a cohort sampled during active COVID-19. The V and J genes are TRBV27 and TRBJ2-5; TRBD2 might be the D (6 bases). The sequencing input was peripheral blood. The CDR3 coding sequence is TGTGCCAGCAGTTTATCCGGGGGAGCGGGCTGGGAGACCCAGTACTTC. This codes for CASSLSGGAGWETQYF.